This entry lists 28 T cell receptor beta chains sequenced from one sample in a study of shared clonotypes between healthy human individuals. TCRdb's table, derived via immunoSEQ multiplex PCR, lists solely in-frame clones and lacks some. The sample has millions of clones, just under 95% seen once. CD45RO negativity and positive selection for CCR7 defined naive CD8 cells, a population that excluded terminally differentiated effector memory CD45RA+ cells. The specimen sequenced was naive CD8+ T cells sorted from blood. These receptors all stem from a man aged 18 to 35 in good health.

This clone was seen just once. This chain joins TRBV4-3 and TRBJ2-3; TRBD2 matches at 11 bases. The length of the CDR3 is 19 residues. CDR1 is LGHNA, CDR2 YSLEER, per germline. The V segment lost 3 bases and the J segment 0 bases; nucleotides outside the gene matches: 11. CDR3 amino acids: CASSQGPGLAASSTDTQYF. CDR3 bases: TGCGCCAGCAGCCAGGGACCGGGACTAGCGGCCTCTAGCACAGATACGCAGTATTTT.

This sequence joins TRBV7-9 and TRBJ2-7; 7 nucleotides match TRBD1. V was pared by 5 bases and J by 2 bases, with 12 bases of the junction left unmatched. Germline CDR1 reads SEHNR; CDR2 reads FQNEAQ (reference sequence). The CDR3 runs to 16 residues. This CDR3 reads CASSRTFGDSPYEQYF. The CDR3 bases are TGTGCCAGCAGCCGCACCTTTGGGGACAGCCCCTACGAGCAGTACTTC.

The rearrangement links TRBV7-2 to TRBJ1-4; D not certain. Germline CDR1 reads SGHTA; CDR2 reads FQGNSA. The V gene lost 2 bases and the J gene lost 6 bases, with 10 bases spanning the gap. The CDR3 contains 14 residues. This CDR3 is CASSLRSRDEKLFF. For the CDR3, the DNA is TGTGCCAGCAGCTTAAGGTCACGGGATGAAAAACTGTTTTTT.

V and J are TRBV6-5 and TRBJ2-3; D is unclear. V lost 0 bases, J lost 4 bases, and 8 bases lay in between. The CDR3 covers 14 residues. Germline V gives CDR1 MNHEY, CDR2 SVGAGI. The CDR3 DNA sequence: TGTGCCAGCAGTTACTCTAGGGCGGCAGATACGCAGTATTTT. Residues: CASSYSRAADTQYF.

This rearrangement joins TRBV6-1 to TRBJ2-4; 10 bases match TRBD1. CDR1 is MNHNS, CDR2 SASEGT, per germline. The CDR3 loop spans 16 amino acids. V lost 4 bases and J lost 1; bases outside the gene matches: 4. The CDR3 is CASSVGQGVAKNIQYF. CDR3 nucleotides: TGTGCCAGCAGTGTAGGACAGGGGGTTGCCAAAAACATTCAGTACTTC.

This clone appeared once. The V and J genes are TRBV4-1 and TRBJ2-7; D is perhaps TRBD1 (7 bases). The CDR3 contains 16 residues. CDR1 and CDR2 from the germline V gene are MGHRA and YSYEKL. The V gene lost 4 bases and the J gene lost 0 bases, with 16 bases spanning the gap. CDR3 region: CASSPDRQGGSYEQYF. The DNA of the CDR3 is TGCGCCAGCAGCCCAGACCGTCAGGGGGGCTCCTACGAGCAGTACTTC.

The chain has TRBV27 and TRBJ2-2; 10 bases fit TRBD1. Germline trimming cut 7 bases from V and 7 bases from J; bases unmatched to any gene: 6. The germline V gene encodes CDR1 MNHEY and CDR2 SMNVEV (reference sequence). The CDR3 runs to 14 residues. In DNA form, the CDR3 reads TGTGCCAGCACCCCGGGACAGGGGATCGGGGAGCTGTTTTTT. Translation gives CASTPGQGIGELFF.

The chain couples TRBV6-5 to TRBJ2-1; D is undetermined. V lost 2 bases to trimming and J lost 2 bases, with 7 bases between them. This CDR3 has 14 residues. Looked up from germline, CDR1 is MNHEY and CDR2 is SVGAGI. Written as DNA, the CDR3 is TGTGCCAGCAGTTACGACCCCCCCTACAATGAGCAGTTCTTC. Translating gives CASSYDPPYNEQFF.

CDR3 protein: CASSDLLASLQETQYF. The CDR3 nucleotides are TGCGCCAGCAGCGACCTACTAGCGAGTCTACAAGAGACCCAGTACTTC. The rearrangement links TRBV4-1 to TRBJ2-5; 7 nucleotides align to TRBD2. CDR1 is MGHRA and CDR2 is YSYEKL in the germline V gene. The J segment lost 2 bases and the V segment lost 5 bases, leaving 11 bases of the junction unmatched. The CDR3 has 16 residues.

The CDR3: CASSLMGGPPETQYF. As DNA, the CDR3 is TGTGCCAGCAGTTTAATGGGGGGGCCCCCAGAGACCCAGTACTTC. The gene calls are TRBV28 and TRBJ2-5; a possible D gene is TRBD2 (7 bases). Per germline, CDR1 MDHEN and CDR2 SYDVKM. Trimming took 2 bases from V and 4 from J, leaving 14 bases between them. This CDR3 contains 15 residues.

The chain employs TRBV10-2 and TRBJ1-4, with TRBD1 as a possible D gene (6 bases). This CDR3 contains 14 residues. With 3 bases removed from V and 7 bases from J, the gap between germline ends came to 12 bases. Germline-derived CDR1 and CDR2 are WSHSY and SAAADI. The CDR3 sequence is CASSEGGVGEKLFF. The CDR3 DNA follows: TGCGCCAGCAGTGAAGGGGGTGTGGGTGAAAAACTGTTTTTT.

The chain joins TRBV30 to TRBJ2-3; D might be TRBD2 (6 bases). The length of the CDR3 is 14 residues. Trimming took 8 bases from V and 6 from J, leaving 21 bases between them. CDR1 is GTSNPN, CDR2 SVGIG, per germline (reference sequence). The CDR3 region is CAVDGREYFDTQYF. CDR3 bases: TGTGCCGTCGATGGTCGGGAGTATTTCGATACGCAGTATTTT.

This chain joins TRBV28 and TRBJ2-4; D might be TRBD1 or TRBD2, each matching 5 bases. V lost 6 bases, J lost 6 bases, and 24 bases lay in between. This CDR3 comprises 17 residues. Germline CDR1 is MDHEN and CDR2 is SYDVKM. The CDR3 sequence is CASSSNRDPLGGNIQYF. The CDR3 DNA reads TGTGCCAGCAGCTCGAACCGGGACCCCCTCGGAGGAAACATTCAGTACTTC.

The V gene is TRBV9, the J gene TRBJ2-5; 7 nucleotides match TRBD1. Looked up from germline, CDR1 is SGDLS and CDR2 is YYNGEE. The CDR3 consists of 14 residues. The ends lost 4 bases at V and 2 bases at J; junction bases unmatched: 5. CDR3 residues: CASSPPGQQETQYF. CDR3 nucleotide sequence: TGTGCCAGCAGCCCCCCGGGACAGCAAGAGACCCAGTACTTC.

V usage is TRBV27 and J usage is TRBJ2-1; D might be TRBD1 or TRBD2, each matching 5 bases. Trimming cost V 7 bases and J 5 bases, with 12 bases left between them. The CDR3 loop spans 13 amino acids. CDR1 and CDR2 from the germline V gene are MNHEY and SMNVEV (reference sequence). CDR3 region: CASTLMGDNEQFF. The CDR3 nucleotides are TGTGCCAGCACCCTTATGGGGGACAATGAGCAGTTCTTC.

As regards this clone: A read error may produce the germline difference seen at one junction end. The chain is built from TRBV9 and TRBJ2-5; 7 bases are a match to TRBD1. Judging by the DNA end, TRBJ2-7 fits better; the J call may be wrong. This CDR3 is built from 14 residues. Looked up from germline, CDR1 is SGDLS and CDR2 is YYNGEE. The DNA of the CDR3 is TGCGCCAGCAGTGAAAGTGGACAGGCCTACGAGCAGTACTTC. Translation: CASSESGQAYEQYF.

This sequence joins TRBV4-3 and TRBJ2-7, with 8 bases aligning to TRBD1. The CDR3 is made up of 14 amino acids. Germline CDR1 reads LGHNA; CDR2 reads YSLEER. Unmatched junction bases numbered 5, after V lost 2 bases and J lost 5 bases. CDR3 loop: CASSQLTGEDEQYF. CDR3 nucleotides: TGCGCCAGCAGCCAACTGACAGGGGAGGACGAGCAGTACTTC.

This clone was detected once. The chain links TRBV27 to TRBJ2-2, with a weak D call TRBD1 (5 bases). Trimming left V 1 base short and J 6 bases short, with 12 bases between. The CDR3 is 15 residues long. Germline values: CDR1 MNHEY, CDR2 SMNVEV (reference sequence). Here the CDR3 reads CASSLFARVAGELFF. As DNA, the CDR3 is TGTGCCAGCAGTTTATTTGCCAGGGTGGCCGGGGAGCTGTTTTTT.

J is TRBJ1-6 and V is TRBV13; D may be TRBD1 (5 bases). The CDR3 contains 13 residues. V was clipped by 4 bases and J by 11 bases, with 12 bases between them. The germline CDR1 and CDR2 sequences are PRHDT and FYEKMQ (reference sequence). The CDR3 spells CASSSDRDPPLHF. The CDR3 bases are TGTGCCAGCAGCTCAGACAGAGATCCACCCCTCCACTTT.

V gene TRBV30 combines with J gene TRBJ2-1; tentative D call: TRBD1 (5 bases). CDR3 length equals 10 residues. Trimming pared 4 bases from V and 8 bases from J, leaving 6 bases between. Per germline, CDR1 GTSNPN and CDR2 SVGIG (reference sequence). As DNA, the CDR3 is TGTGCCTGGAAGGGGCATGAGCAGTTCTTC. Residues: CAWKGHEQFF.

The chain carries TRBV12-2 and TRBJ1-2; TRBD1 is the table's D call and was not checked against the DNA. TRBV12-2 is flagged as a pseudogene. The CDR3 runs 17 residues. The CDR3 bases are TGTGCAAGTCGCCCCTGGACAGGGGGCGATTTTCACTATGGCTACACCTTC. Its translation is CASRPWTGGDFHYGYTF.

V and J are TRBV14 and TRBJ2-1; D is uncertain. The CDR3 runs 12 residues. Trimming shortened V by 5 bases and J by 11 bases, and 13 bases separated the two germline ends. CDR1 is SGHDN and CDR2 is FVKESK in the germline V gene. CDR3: CASSLVTGKQFF. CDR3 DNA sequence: TGTGCCAGCAGCTTGGTCACCGGAAAGCAGTTCTTC.

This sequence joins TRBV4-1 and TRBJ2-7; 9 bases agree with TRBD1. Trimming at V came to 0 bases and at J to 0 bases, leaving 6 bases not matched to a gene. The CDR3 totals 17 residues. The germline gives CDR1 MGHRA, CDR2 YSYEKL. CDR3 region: CASSQDIGQGNSYEQYF. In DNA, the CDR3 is TGCGCCAGCAGCCAAGATATCGGACAGGGGAACTCCTACGAGCAGTACTTC.

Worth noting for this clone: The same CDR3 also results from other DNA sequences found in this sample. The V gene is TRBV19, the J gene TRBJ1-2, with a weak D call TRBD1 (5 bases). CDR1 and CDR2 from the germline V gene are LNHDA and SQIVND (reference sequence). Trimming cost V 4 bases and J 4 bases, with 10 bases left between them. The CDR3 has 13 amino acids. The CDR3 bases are TGTGCCAGTAGTAGTGGAGACAGCTATGGCTACACCTTC. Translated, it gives CASSSGDSYGYTF. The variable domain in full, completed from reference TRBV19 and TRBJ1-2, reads DGGITQSPKYLFRKEGQNVTLSCEQNLNHDAMYWYRQDPGQGLRLIYYSQIVNDFQKGDIAEGYSVSREKKESFPLTVTSAQKNPTAFYLCASSSGDSYGYTFGSGTRLTVV.

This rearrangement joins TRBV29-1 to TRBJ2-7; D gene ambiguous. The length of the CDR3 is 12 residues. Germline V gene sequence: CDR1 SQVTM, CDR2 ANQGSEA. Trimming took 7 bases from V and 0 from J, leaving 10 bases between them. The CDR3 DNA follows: TGCAGCGCGCGTCAGAGCTCCTACGAGCAGTACTTC. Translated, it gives CSARQSSYEQYF.

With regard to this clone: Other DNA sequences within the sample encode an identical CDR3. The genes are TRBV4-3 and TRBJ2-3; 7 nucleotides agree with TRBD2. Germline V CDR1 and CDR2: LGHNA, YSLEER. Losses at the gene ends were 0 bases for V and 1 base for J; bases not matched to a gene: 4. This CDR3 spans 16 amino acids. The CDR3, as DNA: TGCGCCAGCAGCCAAGATCCGGCGGGAGGCACAGATACGCAGTATTTT. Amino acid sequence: CASSQDPAGGTDTQYF.

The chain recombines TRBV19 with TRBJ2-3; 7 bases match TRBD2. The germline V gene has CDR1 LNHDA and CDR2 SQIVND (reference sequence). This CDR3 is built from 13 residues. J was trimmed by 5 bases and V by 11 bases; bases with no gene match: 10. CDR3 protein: CASSGHERDTQYF. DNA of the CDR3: TGTGCCTCTAGCGGACACGAGCGAGATACGCAGTATTTT.

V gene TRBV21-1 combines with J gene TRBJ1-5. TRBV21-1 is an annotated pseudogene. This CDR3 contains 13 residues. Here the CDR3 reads CASSKDPLWPQHF. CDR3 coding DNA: TGTGCCAGCAGCAAAGACCCATTATGGCCCCAGCATTTT.